Listed here are 27 T cell receptor beta chains from one sample, sequenced in a study of shared clonotypes between healthy human individuals. The repertoire was sequenced with immunoSEQ multiplex PCR; TCRdb's copy has only in-frame clones and lacks some. The data contain over a million clones, 98% to 99% of them seen just once; the ten biggest clones take up under 0.45%. Sequencing was done on a sample of naive CD4+ T cells sorted from blood. The sample's subset: CD45RA+ positively selected. These TCRs come from a man aged 30 to 45 in good health.

CDR3 DNA sequence: TGTGCCAGCAGTGAAAAATACGAGCAGTACTTC. Protein product: CASSEKYEQYF. The chain uses TRBV6-1 and TRBJ2-7; D is uncertain. The V end was cut by 2 bases, the J end by 4 bases, with 3 bases between. Germline values: CDR1 MNHNS, CDR2 SASEGT. CDR3 length: 11 residues.

The chain joins TRBV29-1 to TRBJ2-5; D is unresolved. The CDR3 loop spans 15 amino acids. Germline V gene sequence: CDR1 SQVTM, CDR2 ANQGSEA. Trimming took 4 bases from V and 0 from J, leaving 15 bases between them. DNA of the CDR3: TGCAGCGTTGGAATGAAGGCATCGTACCAAGAGACCCAGTACTTC. Protein sequence: CSVGMKASYQETQYF.

This clone was detected once. The V call is TRBV28, the J call TRBJ2-3; D ambiguous. Germline lookup yields CDR1 MDHEN and CDR2 SYDVKM. The CDR3 totals 11 residues. The ends were cut back, 9 bases at V and 2 bases at J, with 6 bases in the middle. The CDR3: CASTTTDTQYF. In DNA form, the CDR3 reads TGTGCCAGTACTACCACAGATACGCAGTATTTT.

V gene TRBV28 combines with J gene TRBJ2-2, with D unclear. The germline CDR1 and CDR2 sequences are MDHEN and SYDVKM. The V gene lost 4 bases and the J gene lost 0 bases, with 12 bases spanning the gap. CDR3 length equals 16 residues. The CDR3 region has the DNA TGTGCCAGCAGTTCCCCGGCAATGGCGAACACCGGGGAGCTGTTTTTT. It translates to CASSSPAMANTGELFF.

The V gene is TRBV7-9, the J gene TRBJ1-2; D call uncertain. Germline CDR1 reads SEHNR; CDR2 reads FQNEAQ (reference sequence). The CDR3 totals 16 residues. V was clipped by 4 bases and J by 11 bases, with 26 bases between them. The CDR3 loop reads CASSSTLSMDSLFYTF. For the CDR3, the DNA is TGTGCCAGCAGCTCGACACTTTCGATGGACTCGTTGTTTTACACCTTC. Combining the CDR3 with reference TRBV7-9 and TRBJ1-2 gives the whole variable domain DTGVSQNPRHKITKRGQNVTFRCDPISEHNRLYWYRQTLGQGPEFLTYFQNEAQLEKSRLLSDRFSAERPKGSFSTLEIQRTEQGDSAMYLCASSSTLSMDSLFYTFGSGTRLTVV.

The chain uses TRBV2 and TRBJ1-5, with TRBD1 matching over 8 bases. V lost 6 bases to trimming and J lost 1 base; unmatched junction nucleotides: 5. Germline CDR1 SNHLY, CDR2 FYNNEI. This CDR3 is built from 15 residues. The CDR3 nucleotides are TGTGCCAGCAGGGGGGACAGGTTGAGCAATCAGCCCCAGCATTTT. It encodes CASRGDRLSNQPQHF.

In its sample, this clone was seen once. V gene TRBV7-3 combines with J gene TRBJ1-3, with D unresolved. The CDR3 has 15 amino acids. Germline V CDR1 and CDR2: SGHTA, FQGTGA. V lost 1 base and J 1 base, leaving 8 bases between the germline ends. As DNA, the CDR3 is TGTGCCAGCAGCTTAAGACTGGGGTCTGGAAACACCATATATTTT. Protein sequence: CASSLRLGSGNTIYF. Full variable domain (missing parts from reference TRBV7-3 and TRBJ1-3): GAGVSQTPSNKVTEKGKYVELRCDPISGHTALYWYRQSLGQGPEFLIYFQGTGAADDSGLPNDRFFAVRPEGSVSTLKIQRTERGDSAVYLCASSLRLGSGNTIYFGEGSWLTVV.

V and J are TRBV16 and TRBJ1-2; D remains ambiguous. V lost 2 bases, J lost 3 bases, and 7 bases lay in between. CDR3 length: 13 residues. CDR1 and CDR2 from the germline V gene are KGHSY and FQNENV. The CDR3 reads CASSQRADYGYTF. CDR3 coding DNA: TGTGCCAGCAGCCAAAGGGCAGACTATGGCTACACCTTC. Supplemented by reference TRBV16 and TRBJ1-2, the full variable domain reads GEEVAQTPKHLVRGEGQKAKLYCAPIKGHSYVFWYQQVLKNEFKFLISFQNENVFDETGMPKERFSAKCLPNSPCSLEIQATKLEDSAVYFCASSQRADYGYTFGSGTRLTVV.

This chain connects TRBV5-1 to TRBJ2-7; 8 nucleotides match TRBD1. This CDR3 region has 17 residues. CDR1 SGHRS and CDR2 YFSETQ come from the germline V gene. Unmatched junction bases numbered 10, after V lost 0 bases and J lost 2 bases. CDR3 nucleotides: TGCGCCAGCAGCTTGGCCATTCAGGAGACAGGGGCCTACGAGCAGTACTTC. It encodes CASSLAIQETGAYEQYF.

This clone was counted once. The CDR3 loop reads CASSLRTSGSLGNEQFF. The CDR3 DNA reads as TGTGCCAGCTCACTTCGGACTAGCGGGAGTCTAGGCAATGAGCAGTTCTTC. J is TRBJ2-1 and V is TRBV18; TRBD2 agrees at 13 bases. CDR3 length equals 17 residues. Per germline, CDR1 KGHSH and CDR2 LQKENI. After removal of 4 bases from V and 6 bases from J, the junction contained 9 bases not matched to a gene.

The chain couples TRBV7-2 to TRBJ2-2; 8 bases fit TRBD2. Germline trimming cut 5 bases from V and 5 bases from J; bases unmatched to any gene: 16. Germline lookup yields CDR1 SGHTA and CDR2 FQGNSA. The CDR3 has 18 amino acids. Here the CDR3 reads CASSLFPAAGVFTGELFF. The CDR3, as DNA: TGTGCCAGCAGCCTTTTTCCCGCAGCGGGAGTATTTACCGGGGAGCTGTTTTTT. The entire variable domain, with the rest obtained from reference TRBV7-2 and TRBJ2-2, is as follows: GAGVSQSPSNKVTEKGKDVELRCDPISGHTALYWYRQSLGQGLEFLIYFQGNSAPDKSGLPSDRFSAERTGGSVSTLTIQRTQQEDSAVYLCASSLFPAAGVFTGELFFGEGSRLTVL.

V gene TRBV19 combines with J gene TRBJ1-5; tentatively, D is TRBD1 (5 bases). CDR1 is LNHDA and CDR2 is SQIVND in the germline V gene (reference sequence). This CDR3 comprises 13 residues. V was cut by 7 bases and J by 12 bases, with 19 bases left in between. The CDR3 DNA is TGTGCCAGTACCTCGTCAGCAGGGTTTTTCCAGCATTTT. It is translated as CASTSSAGFFQHF.

V usage is TRBV4-2 and J usage is TRBJ2-4; D may correspond to TRBD1 or TRBD2 (5 bases each). The germline gives CDR1 LGHNA, CDR2 YNFKEQ. This CDR3 is built from 16 residues. The V and J ends lost 6 bases and 6 bases respectively, with 21 bases between them. The CDR3 loop is CASSHSRSGRANIQYF. CDR3 DNA sequence: TGTGCCAGCAGTCACAGCCGATCGGGACGGGCAAACATTCAGTACTTC.

V usage is TRBV9 and J usage is TRBJ2-3; D possibly corresponds to TRBD1 (6 bases). Germline loops: CDR1 SGDLS, CDR2 YYNGEE. Trimming pared 4 bases from V and 7 bases from J, leaving 28 bases between. The CDR3 contains 18 residues. The chain's CDR3 is CASSPRPRDNKLGHTQYF. In DNA, the CDR3 is TGTGCCAGCAGCCCCCGCCCCCGGGACAACAAGCTCGGTCATACGCAGTATTTT.

V is TRBV7-2 and J is TRBJ2-3, with TRBD2 matching 13 bases. Germline V gives CDR1 SGHTA, CDR2 FQGNSA. The CDR3 is made up of 17 amino acids. Trimming cost V 5 bases and J 9 bases; bases outside gene matches: 14. CDR3 sequence (DNA): TGTGCCAGCAGCACACGGGGACTAGCGGGGTCGGGGCCAACGCAGTATTTT. This codes for CASSTRGLAGSGPTQYF.

The chain joins TRBV11-2 to TRBJ2-1; D remains ambiguous. The germline gives CDR1 SGHAT, CDR2 FQNNGV. Trimming took off 4 bases at V and 8 bases at J, with 15 bases between the two ends. This CDR3 has 14 residues. The CDR3 is CASSSLTRRDEQFF. CDR3 nucleotides: TGTGCCAGCAGCTCCCTAACCCGAAGGGATGAGCAGTTCTTC.

The V and J genes are TRBV1 and TRBJ1-5; the table's D call TRBD1 went unverified against the DNA. TRBV1 is tagged as a pseudogene. CDR3 size: 15 residues. Written as DNA, the CDR3 is TGCACCAGCAGCCCCCGGGACAGGGAGATCCAGCCCCAGCATTTT. Amino acids: CTSSPRDREIQPQHF.

Remarks on this clone: A read error may produce the germline difference seen at one junction end. V and J are TRBV30 and TRBJ2-7; no definite D call. From germline, CDR1 is GTSNPN and CDR2 SVGIG (reference sequence). The CDR3 consists of 11 residues. As DNA, the CDR3 is TGTGCCTGGAGTAAAGGCCAGAAACGGGACTTC. It codes for CAWSKGQKRDF. Based on the CDR3 plus reference TRBV30 and TRBJ2-7, the full variable domain is SQTIHQWPATLVQPVGSPLSLECTVEGTSNPNLYWYRQAAGRGLQLLFYSVGIGQISSEVPQNLSASRPQDRQFILSSKKLLLSDSGFYLCAWSKGQKRDFGPGTRLTVT.

The chain combines TRBV25-1 with TRBJ2-7; weak D call: TRBD2 (6 bases). Germline V lookup: CDR1 MGHDK, CDR2 SYGVNS. CDR3 length: 15 amino acids. V was pared by 4 bases and J by 2 bases, with 15 bases between. In nucleotides, the CDR3 is TGTGCCAGCAGTGTCCACGGGACTGGGCCCTACGAGCAGTACTTC. It specifies CASSVHGTGPYEQYF.

This chain connects TRBV6-1 to TRBJ2-1; D remains unclear. This CDR3 is built from 17 residues. V was pared by 4 bases and J by 1 base, with 17 bases between. CDR1 is MNHNS, CDR2 SASEGT, per germline. The CDR3 sequence: CASSARIDPPSYNEQFF. The CDR3 DNA follows: TGTGCCAGCAGTGCTCGCATAGATCCCCCGTCCTACAATGAGCAGTTCTTC.

This rearrangement joins TRBV7-2 to TRBJ2-7; D gene uncertain. CDR1 SGHTA and CDR2 FQGNSA come from the germline V gene. Between the trimmed V and J ends, which lost 5 bases and 6 bases, there was a span of 11 bases. This CDR3 comprises 12 residues. CDR3 nucleotide sequence: TGTGCCAGCAGCCCCTCCCACGGCGAGCAGTACTTC. The encoded protein is CASSPSHGEQYF.

The V call is TRBV28, the J call TRBJ1-1; no clear D. CDR3 length: 16 residues. The V end lost 1 base, the J end lost 1 base, and 13 bases lay between the germline ends. Germline V gene sequence: CDR1 MDHEN, CDR2 SYDVKM. Written as DNA, the CDR3 is TGTGCCAGCAGTTTATTGTCGCATCACTCGAACACTGAAGCTTTCTTT. Amino acids: CASSLLSHHSNTEAFF.

This rearrangement joins TRBV5-4 to TRBJ1-2; D ambiguous. The length of the CDR3 is 13 residues. V was shortened by 3 bases and J by 7 bases, with 13 bases between the two germline ends. Germline CDR1 SGHNT, CDR2 YYREEE (reference sequence). The CDR3 sequence is CASSSDRVGGYTF. CDR3 nucleotides: TGTGCCAGCAGCTCGGACCGGGTTGGTGGCTACACCTTC.

V gene TRBV11-2 combines with J gene TRBJ2-7, with 9 bases matching TRBD2. V lost 5 bases, J lost 3 bases, and 11 bases stayed unmatched. The CDR3 runs 16 residues. Germline loops: CDR1 SGHAT, CDR2 FQNNGV. In DNA form, the CDR3 reads TGTGCCAGCAGCCCCCGCTTGGGGCGGGAGGGCTACGAGCAGTACTTC. Amino acids: CASSPRLGREGYEQYF. Full variable domain (remainder filled in from reference TRBV11-2 and TRBJ2-7): EAGVAQSPRYKIIEKRQSVAFWCNPISGHATLYWYQQILGQGPKLLIQFQNNGVVDDSQLPKDRFSAERLKGVDSTLKIQPAKLEDSAVYLCASSPRLGREGYEQYFGPGTRLTVT.

This rearrangement joins TRBV5-1 to TRBJ2-7; TRBD1 aligns across 8 bases. Germline CDR1 reads SGHRS; CDR2 reads YFSETQ. The CDR3 is 16 amino acids. Trimming removed 1 base from V and 0 bases from J; junction bases left unmatched: 6. The CDR3 spells CASSLSPGQDSYEQYF. The CDR3 DNA is TGCGCCAGCAGCTTGTCCCCGGGACAGGACTCCTACGAGCAGTACTTC. The complete variable domain, with remaining parts taken from reference TRBV5-1 and TRBJ2-7, reads KAGVTQTPRYLIKTRGQQVTLSCSPISGHRSVSWYQQTPGQGLQFLFEYFSETQRNKGNFPGRFSGRQFSNSRSEMNVSTLELGDSALYLCASSLSPGQDSYEQYFGPGTRLTVT.

The chain employs TRBV5-1 and TRBJ2-1; possibly TRBD1 for D (6 bases). The germline gives CDR1 SGHRS, CDR2 YFSETQ. V was cut by 2 bases and J by 4 bases, with 13 bases left in between. CDR3 length: 15 amino acids. The CDR3 protein is CASSLQGPRYNEQFF. CDR3 sequence (DNA): TGCGCCAGCAGCTTACAGGGTCCTCGTTACAATGAGCAGTTCTTC.

The V gene is TRBV7-9, the J gene TRBJ1-2, with D possibly matching TRBD1 (5 bases). The CDR3 length is 14 residues. From germline, CDR1 is SEHNR and CDR2 FQNEAQ (reference sequence). Trimming stripped 4 bases from V and 3 bases from J, with 12 bases between. CDR3 protein: CASSSRVSDYGYTF. The CDR3 bases are TGTGCCAGCAGCTCCAGGGTTTCGGACTATGGCTACACCTTC.